This T cell receptor (beta chain) was sequenced during a study of T cells in Graves' hyperthyroidism and ophthalmopathy. TCR beta CDR3 sequences were amplified from RNA transcripts. Carried out on the TCR CDR3, a first-round RT-PCR used the HTBI primer set. From the multiplex PCR reads, TCRdb called clonotypes with MiXCR, one entry per CDR3 protein. The data contain under 800,000 distinct CDR3 sequences, 11% to 15% of them singletons. PBMCs were derived from around 10 ml fresh peripheral blood. The sample holds many counts of this clonotype. The sequence derives from a woman aged 18-29 years with Graves' hyperthyroidism. The sequencing sample was made of blood.

The chain's CDR3 is CSARDRDRRGDTQYF. CDR3 nucleotide sequence: TGCAGTGCTAGAGATCGAGACAGGAGGGGAGATACGCAGTATTTT. This sequence joins TRBV20-1 and TRBJ2-3; the D gene could be TRBD1 or TRBD2 (6 bases each). The CDR3 sequence is 15 residues long. Trimming stripped 0 bases from V and 5 bases from J, with 15 bases between. Germline CDR1 DFQATT, CDR2 SNEGSKA (reference sequence).